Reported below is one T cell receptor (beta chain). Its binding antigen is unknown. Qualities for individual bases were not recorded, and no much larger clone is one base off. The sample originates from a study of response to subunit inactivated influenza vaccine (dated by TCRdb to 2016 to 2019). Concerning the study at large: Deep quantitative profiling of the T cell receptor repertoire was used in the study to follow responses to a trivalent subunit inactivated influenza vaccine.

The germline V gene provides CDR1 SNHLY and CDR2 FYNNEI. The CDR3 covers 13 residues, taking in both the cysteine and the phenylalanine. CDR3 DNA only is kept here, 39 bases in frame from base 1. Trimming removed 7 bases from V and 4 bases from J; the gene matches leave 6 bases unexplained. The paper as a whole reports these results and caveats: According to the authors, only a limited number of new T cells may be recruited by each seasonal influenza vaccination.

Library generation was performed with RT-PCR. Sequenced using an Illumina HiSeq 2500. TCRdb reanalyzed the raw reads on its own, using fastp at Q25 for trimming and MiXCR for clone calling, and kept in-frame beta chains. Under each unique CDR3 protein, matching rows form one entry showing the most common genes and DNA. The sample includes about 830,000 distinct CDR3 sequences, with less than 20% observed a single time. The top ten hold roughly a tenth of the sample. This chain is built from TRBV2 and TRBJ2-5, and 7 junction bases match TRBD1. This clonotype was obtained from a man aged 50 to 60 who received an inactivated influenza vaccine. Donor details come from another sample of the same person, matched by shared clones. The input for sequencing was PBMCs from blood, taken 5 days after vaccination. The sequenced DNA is TGTGCCAGCAACACTCGACAGGGAGAGACCCAGTACTTC. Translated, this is CASNTRQGETQYF.